The sample holds a few counts of the clone carrying this TCR beta chain. The antigen is unknown. TCRdb used MiXCR to reprocess the 5' RACE reads, holding one entry per CDR3 protein. The sample holds roughly 440,000 distinct CDR3 sequences, under 20% seen once. This sample is drawn from a study of CD8 T cells in ankylosing spondylitis. The study's findings and limits: It appeared that ankylosing spondylitis blood was characterized by a TCR beta motif of several highly homologous variants.

The source is a male donor with ankylosing spondylitis. The material sequenced was blood, either unsorted or a sorted T cell fraction (not recorded which).

The CDR3 coding sequence is TGCAGTGCTAGACGGGCGGGGGGCCCCCCTGAGCAGTACTTC. This encodes CSARRAGGPPEQYF. V gene TRBV20-1 combines with J gene TRBJ2-7, with TRBD2 identical over 8 bases. Germline-derived CDR1 and CDR2 are DFQATT and SNEGSKA (reference sequence). This CDR3 has 14 residues. The junction had 10 bases not matched to a gene; V was cut back by 2 bases and J by 7 bases.